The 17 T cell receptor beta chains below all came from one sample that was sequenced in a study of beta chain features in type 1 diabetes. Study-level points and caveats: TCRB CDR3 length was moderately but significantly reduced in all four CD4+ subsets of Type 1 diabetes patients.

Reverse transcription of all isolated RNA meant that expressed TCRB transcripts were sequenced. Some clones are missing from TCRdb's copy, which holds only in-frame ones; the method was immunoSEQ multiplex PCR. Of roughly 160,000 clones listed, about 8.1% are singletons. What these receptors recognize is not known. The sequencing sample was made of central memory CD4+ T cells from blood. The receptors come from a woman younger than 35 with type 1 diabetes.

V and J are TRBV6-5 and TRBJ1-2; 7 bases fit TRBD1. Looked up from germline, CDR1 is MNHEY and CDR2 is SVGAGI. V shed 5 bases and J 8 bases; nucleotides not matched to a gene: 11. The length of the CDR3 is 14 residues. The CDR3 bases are TGTGCCAGCAGTGACCCGGGACAGATGGAAGGCTACACCTTC. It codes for CASSDPGQMEGYTF.

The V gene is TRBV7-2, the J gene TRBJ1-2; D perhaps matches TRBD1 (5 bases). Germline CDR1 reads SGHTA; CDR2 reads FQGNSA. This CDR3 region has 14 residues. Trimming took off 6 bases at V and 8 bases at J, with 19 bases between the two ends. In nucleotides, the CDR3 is TGTGCCAGCAGTTCCGCCGGGGGGACCAAGGGCTACACCTTC. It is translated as CASSSAGGTKGYTF.

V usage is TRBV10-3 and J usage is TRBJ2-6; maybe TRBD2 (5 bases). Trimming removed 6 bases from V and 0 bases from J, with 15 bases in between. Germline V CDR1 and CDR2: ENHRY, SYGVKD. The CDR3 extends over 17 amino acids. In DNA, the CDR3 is TGTGCCATCAGGGCGGGCCAGATGACCTCTGGGGCCAACGTCCTGACTTTC. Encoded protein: CAIRAGQMTSGANVLTF.

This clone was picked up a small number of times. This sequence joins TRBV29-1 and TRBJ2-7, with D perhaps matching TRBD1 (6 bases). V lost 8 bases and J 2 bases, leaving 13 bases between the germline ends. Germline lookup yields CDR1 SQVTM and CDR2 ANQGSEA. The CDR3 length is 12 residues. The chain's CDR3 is CSFTQGPYEQYF. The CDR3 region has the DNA TGCAGCTTTACACAGGGCCCCTACGAGCAGTACTTC.

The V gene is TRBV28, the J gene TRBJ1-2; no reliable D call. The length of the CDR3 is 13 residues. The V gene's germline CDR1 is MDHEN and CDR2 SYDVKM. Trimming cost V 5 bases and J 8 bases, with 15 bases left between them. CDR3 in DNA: TGTGCCAGCAGTCCCGTGCGGGAGCGGGGCTACACCTTC. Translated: CASSPVRERGYTF.

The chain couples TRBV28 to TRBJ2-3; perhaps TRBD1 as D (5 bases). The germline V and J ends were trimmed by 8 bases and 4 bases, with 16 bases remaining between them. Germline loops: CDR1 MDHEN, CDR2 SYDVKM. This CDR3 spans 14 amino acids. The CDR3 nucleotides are TGTGCCAGCGCAGCCGGCAGGGCCGCAGATACGCAGTATTTT. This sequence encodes CASAAGRAADTQYF.

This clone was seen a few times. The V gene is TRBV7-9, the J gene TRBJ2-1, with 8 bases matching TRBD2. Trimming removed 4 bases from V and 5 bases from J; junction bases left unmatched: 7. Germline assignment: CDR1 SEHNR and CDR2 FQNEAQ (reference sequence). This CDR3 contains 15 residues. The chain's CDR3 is CASSSSGRTDNEQFF. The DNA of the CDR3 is TGTGCCAGCAGCTCAAGCGGGAGAACGGACAATGAGCAGTTCTTC.

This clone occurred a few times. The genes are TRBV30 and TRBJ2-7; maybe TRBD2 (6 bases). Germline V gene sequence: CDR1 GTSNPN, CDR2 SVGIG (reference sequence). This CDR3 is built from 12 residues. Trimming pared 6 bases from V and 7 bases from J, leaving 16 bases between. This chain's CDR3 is CACWRGPREQYF. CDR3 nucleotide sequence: TGTGCCTGCTGGAGGGGACCGCGGGAGCAGTACTTC.

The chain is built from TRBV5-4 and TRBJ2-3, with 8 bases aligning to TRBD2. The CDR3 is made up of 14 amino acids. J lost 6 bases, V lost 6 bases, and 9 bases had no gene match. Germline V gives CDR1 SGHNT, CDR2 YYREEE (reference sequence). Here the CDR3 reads CASTPTSDRDTQYF. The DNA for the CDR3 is TGTGCCAGCACCCCGACTAGCGACCGGGATACGCAGTATTTT.

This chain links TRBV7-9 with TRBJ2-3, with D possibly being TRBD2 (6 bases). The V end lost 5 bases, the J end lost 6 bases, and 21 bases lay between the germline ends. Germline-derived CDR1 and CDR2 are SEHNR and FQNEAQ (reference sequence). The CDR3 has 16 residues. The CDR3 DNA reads TGTGCCAGCAGCCAAAACCAAGCGGGTCTCTTGGATACGCAGTATTTT. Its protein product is CASSQNQAGLLDTQYF.

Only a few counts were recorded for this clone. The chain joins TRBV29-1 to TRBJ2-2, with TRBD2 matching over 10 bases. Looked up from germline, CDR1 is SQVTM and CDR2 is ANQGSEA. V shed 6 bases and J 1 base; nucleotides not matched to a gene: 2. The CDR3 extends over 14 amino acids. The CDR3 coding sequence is TGCAGCGTCCGGACTAGCGGGAACACCGGGGAGCTGTTTTTT. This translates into CSVRTSGNTGELFF.

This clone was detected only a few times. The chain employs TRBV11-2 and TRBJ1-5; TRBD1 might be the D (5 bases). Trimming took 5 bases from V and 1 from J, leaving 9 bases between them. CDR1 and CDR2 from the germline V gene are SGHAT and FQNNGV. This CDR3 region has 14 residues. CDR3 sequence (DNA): TGTGCCAGCAGCCAACGGGGGAGCAATCAGCCCCAGCATTTT. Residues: CASSQRGSNQPQHF.

DNA for the CDR3: TGTGCCATCAGGCCACGGGATCCCGGGGAGCTGTTTTTT. This encodes CAIRPRDPGELFF. The rearrangement uses TRBV10-3 and TRBJ2-2, with D perhaps TRBD2 (5 bases). Germline values: CDR1 ENHRY, CDR2 SYGVKD. Between the trimmed V and J ends, which lost 6 bases and 6 bases, there was a span of 11 bases. CDR3 length: 13 amino acids.

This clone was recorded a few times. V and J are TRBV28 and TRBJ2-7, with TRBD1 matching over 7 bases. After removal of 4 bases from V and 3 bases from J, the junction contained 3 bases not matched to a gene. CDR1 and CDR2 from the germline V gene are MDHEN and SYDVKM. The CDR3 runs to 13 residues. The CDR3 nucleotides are TGTGCCAGCAGTTCTACAGGGGTCTACGAGCAGTACTTC. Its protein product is CASSSTGVYEQYF.

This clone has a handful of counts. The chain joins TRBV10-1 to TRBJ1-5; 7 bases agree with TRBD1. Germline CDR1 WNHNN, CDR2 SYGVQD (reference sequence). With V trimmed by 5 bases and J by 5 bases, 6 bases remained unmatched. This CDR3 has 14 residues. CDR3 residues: CASSMTGTHQPQHF. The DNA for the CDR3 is TGCGCCAGCAGTATGACAGGGACCCATCAGCCCCAGCATTTT.

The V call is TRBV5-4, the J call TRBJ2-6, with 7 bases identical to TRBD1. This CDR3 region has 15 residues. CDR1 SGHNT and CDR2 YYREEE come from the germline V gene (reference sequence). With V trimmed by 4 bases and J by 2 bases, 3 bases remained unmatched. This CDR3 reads CASSPDRAGANVLTF. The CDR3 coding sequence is TGTGCCAGCAGCCCTGACAGGGCTGGGGCCAACGTCCTGACTTTC.

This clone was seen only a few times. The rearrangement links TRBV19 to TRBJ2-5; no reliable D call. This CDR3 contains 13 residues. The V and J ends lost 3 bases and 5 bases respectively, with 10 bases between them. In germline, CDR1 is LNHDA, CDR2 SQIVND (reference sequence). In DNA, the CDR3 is TGTGCCAGTAGTATTGGGTACGGGGAGACCCAGTACTTC. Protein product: CASSIGYGETQYF. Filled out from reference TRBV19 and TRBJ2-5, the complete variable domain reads DGGITQSPKYLFRKEGQNVTLSCEQNLNHDAMYWYRQDPGQGLRLIYYSQIVNDFQKGDIAEGYSVSREKKESFPLTVTSAQKNPTAFYLCASSIGYGETQYFGPGTRLLVL.